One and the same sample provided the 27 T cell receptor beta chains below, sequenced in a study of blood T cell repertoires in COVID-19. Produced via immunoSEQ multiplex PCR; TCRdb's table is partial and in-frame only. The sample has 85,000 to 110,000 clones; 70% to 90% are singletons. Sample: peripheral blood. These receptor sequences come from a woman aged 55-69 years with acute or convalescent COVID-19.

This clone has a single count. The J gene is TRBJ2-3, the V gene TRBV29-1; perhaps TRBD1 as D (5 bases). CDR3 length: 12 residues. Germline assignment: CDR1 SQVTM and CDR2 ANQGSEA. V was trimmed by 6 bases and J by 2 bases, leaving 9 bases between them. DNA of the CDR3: TGCAGCGTCGCGGACACCACAGATACGCAGTATTTT. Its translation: CSVADTTDTQYF.

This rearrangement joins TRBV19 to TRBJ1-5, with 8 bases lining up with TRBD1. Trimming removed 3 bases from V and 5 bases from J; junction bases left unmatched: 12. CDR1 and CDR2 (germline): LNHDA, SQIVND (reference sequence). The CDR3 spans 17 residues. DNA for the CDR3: TGTGCCAGTAGTATCCTCGGCCGGCAGGGGGCGGATCAGCCCCAGCATTTT. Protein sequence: CASSILGRQGADQPQHF.

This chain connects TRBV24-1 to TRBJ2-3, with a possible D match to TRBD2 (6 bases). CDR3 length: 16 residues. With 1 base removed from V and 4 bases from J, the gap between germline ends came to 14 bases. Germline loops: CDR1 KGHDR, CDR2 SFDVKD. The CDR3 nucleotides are TGTGCCACCAGTGATTTTCGGGGGAGTGGATCAGATACGCAGTATTTT. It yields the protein CATSDFRGSGSDTQYF.

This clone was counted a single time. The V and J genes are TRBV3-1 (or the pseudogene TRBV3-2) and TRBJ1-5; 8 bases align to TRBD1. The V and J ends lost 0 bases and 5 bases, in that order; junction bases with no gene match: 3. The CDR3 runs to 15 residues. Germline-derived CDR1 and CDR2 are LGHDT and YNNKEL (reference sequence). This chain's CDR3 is CASSQDYRGDQPQHF. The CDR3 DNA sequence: TGTGCCAGCAGCCAAGACTACAGGGGGGATCAGCCCCAGCATTTT.

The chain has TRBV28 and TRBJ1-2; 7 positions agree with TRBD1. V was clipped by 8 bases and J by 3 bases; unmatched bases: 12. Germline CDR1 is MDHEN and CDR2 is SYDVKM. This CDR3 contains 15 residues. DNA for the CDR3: TGTGCCAGCGTCCCCGGGACAGTCACCGACTATGGCTACACCTTC. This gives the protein CASVPGTVTDYGYTF.

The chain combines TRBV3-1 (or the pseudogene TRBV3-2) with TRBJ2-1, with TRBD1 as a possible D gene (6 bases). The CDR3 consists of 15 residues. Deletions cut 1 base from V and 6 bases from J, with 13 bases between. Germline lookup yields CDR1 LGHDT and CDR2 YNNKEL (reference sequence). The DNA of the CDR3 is TGTGCCAGCAGCCAAGTGCCAGGGGAGTCCAATGAGCAGTTCTTC. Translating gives CASSQVPGESNEQFF.

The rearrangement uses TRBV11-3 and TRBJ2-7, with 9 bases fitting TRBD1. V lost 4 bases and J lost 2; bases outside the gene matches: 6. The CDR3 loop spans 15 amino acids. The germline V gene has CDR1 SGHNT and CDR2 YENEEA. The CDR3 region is CASSSPGQGTYEQYV. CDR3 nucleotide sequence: TGTGCCAGCAGCTCTCCGGGACAGGGAACCTACGAGCAGTACGTC.

The CDR3: CASSDWTSGRALDTQYF. For the CDR3, the DNA is TGTGCCAGCAGCGACTGGACTAGCGGGAGGGCCTTGGATACGCAGTATTTT. The chain joins TRBV7-9 to TRBJ2-3; 15 bases align to TRBD2. This CDR3 is built from 17 residues. The V segment lost 5 bases and the J segment 6 bases; nucleotides outside the gene matches: 9. Germline V CDR1 and CDR2: SEHNR, FQNEAQ (reference sequence).

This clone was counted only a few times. The CDR3 nucleotides are TGCGCCAGCAGCCAGGGACAGGGGACAGAAAAACTGTTTTTT. It is translated as CASSQGQGTEKLFF. The rearrangement links TRBV5-1 to TRBJ1-4; 10 nucleotides match TRBD1. Trimming removed 4 bases from V and 8 bases from J; junction bases left unmatched: 5. CDR1 SGHRS and CDR2 YFSETQ come from the germline V gene. This CDR3 region has 14 residues.

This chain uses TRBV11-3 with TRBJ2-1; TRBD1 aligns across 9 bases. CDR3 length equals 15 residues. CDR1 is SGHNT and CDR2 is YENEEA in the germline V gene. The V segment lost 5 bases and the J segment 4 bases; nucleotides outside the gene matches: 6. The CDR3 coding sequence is TGTGCCAGCAGCCCGGGGGACAGGGTGTACAATGAGCAGTTCTTC. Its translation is CASSPGDRVYNEQFF.

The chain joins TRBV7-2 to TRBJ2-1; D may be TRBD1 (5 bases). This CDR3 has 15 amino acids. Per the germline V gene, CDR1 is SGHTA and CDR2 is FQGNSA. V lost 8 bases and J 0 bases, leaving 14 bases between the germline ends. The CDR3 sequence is CASYLRETSYNEQFF. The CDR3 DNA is TGTGCCAGCTACCTCAGGGAAACCTCCTACAATGAGCAGTTCTTC.

As DNA, the CDR3 is TGTGCCAGCACTTTAGGGTTGGGGCAGGGCAAAGATACGCAGTATTTT. It yields the protein CASTLGLGQGKDTQYF. This chain joins TRBV7-3 and TRBJ2-3; D may be TRBD1 (5 bases). This CDR3 has 16 residues. Germline loops: CDR1 SGHTA, CDR2 FQGTGA. Trimming took off 7 bases at V and 5 bases at J, with 22 bases between the two ends.

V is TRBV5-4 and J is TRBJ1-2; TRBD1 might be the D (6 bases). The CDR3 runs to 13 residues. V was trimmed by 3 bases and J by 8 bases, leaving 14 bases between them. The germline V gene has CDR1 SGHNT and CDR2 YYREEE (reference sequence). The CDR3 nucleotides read TGTGCCAGCAGCTCTGCCTCCGGGACAGGCTACACCTTC. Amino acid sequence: CASSSASGTGYTF.

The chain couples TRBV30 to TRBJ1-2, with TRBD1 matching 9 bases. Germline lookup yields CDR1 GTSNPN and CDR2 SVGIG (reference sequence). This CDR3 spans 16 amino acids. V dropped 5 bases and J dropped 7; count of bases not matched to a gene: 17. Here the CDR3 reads CAWSPPGTGRGSGYTF. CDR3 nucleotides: TGTGCCTGGTCCCCCCCCGGGACAGGGAGAGGTTCTGGCTACACCTTC.

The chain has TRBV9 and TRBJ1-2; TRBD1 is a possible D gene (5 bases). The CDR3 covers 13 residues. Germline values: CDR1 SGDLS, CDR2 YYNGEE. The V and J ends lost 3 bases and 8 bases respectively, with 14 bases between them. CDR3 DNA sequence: TGTGCCAGCAGCGCCAGTCAGGGCGGCGGCTACACCTTC. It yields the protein CASSASQGGGYTF.

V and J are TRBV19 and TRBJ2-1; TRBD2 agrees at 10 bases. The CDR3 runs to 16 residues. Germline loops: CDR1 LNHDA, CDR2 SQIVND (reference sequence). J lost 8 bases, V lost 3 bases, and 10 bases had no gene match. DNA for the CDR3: TGTGCCAGTAGTATTCAGGCTAGCGGGAGTCTGGATGAGCAGTTCTTC. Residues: CASSIQASGSLDEQFF.

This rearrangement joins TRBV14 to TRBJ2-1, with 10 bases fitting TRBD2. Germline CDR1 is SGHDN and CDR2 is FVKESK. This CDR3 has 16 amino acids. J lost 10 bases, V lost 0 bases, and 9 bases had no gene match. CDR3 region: CASSQDMLAGGREQFF. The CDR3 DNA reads TGTGCCAGCAGCCAAGATATGTTAGCGGGAGGTCGGGAGCAGTTCTTC.

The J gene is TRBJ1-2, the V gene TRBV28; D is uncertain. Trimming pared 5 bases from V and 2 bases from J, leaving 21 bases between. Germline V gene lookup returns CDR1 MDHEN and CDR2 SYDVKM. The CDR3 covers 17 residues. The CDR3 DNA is TGTGCCAGCAGTCCGGGATCTTTTCCCTCTTCGAACTATGGCTACACCTTC. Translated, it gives CASSPGSFPSSNYGYTF.

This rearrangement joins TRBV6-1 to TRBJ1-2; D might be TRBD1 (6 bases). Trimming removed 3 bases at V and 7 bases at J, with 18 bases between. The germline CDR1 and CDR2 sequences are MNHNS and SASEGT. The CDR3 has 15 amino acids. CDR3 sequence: CASSDPGQGGFGYTF. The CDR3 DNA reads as TGTGCCAGCAGTGACCCGGGACAAGGGGGTTTTGGCTACACCTTC.

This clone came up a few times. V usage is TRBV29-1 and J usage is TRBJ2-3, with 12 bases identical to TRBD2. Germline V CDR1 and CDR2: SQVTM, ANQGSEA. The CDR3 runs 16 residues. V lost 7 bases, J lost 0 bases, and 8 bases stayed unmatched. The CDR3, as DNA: TGCAGCGGTTCGTTTGGACTAGCGGGGAGCACAGATACGCAGTATTTT. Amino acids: CSGSFGLAGSTDTQYF.

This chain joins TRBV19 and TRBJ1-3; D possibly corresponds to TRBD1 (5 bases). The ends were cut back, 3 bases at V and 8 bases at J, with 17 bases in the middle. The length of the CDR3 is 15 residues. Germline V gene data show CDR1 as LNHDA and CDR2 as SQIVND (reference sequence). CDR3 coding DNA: TGTGCCAGTAGTATCGGACCCCGTTCGGGGGACACCATATATTTT. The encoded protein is CASSIGPRSGDTIYF.

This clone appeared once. CDR3 sequence reads: CASSLEPSGSYEQYF. The CDR3, as DNA: TGTGCCAGCAGCTTGGAGCCTAGCGGGTCCTACGAGCAGTACTTC. The chain carries TRBV5-5 and TRBJ2-7; 8 bases are shared with TRBD2. V was clipped by 0 bases and J by 1 base; unmatched bases: 3. Germline CDR1 reads SGHKS; CDR2 reads YYEKEE (reference sequence). This CDR3 has 15 amino acids.

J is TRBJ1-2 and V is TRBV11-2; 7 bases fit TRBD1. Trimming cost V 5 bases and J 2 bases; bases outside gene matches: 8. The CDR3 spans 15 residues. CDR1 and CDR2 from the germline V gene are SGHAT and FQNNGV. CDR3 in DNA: TGTGCCAGCAGCCCCCAGACAGGGTTCAACTATGGCTACACCTTC. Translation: CASSPQTGFNYGYTF. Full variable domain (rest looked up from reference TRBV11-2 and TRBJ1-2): EAGVAQSPRYKIIEKRQSVAFWCNPISGHATLYWYQQILGQGPKLLIQFQNNGVVDDSQLPKDRFSAERLKGVDSTLKIQPAKLEDSAVYLCASSPQTGFNYGYTFGSGTRLTVV.

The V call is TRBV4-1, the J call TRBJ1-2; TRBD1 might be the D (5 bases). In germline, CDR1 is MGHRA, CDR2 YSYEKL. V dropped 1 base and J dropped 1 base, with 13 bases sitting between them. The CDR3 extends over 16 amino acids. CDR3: CASSQVWGYDNYGYTF. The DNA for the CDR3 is TGCGCCAGCAGCCAAGTTTGGGGCTACGATAACTATGGCTACACCTTC.

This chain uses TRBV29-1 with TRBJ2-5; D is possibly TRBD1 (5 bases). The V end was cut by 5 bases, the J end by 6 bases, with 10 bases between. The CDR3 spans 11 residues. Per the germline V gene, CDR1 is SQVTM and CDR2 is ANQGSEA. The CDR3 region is CSVQQAQTQYF. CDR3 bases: TGCAGCGTTCAACAGGCCCAGACCCAGTACTTC.

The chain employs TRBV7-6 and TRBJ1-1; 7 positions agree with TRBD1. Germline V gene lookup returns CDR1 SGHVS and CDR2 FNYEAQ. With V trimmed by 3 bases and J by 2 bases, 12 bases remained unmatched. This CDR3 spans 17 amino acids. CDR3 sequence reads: CASSFYPRTGRNTEAFF. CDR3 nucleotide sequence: TGTGCCAGCAGCTTCTACCCGCGGACAGGTAGAAACACTGAAGCTTTCTTT.

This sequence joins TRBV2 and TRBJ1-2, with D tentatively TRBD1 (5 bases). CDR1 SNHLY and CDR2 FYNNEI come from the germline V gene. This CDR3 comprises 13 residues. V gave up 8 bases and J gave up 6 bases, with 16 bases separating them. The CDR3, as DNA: TGTGCCAGCGCGTTAAGGGGCCCCGATGGCTACACCTTC. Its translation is CASALRGPDGYTF.